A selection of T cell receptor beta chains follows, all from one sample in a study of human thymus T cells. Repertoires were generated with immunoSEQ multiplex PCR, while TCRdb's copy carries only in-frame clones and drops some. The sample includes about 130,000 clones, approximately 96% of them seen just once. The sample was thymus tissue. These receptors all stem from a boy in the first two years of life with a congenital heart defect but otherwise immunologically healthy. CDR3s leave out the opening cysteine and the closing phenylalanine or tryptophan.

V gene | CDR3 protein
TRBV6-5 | ASSYGGNEAF
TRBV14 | ASSQKGATNYGYT
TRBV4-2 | ASSQADGEQY
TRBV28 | ASSLRTEGPSLSTDTQY
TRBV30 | AWSGDPWNEQF
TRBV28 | ASSLWEGGLTDTQY
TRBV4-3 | ASSQDADGEQF
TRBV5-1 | ASSPDSKNTEAF
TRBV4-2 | ASSQDRGHTDTQY
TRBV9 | ASSGTGGSTGELF
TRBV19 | ASSPDRAYQPQH
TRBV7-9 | ASSVNRADAF
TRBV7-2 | ASSFRPNTYEQY
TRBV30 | AWSVRYYRGPPTGELF
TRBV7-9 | ASRQGTGELF
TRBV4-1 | ASSQGRRGETQY
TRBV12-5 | ASGSTGVSTDTQY
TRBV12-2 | ASRCRDRVLNSNQPQH
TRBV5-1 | ASSLAQASETQY
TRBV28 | ASRGGHTDTQY
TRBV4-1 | ASSQETGSRAGNTIY
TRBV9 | ASRGGADTQY
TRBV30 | AWSARPGHLTYSDGYT
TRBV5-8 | ASGTRQDLNTEAF
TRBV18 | ASSPPPAGTLAKNIQY
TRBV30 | AWSTSGTSGGAVTDTQY
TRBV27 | ASSLGTSGDYNEQF
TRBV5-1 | ASSVPGQVFSGANVLT
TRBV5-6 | ASSLSAEQY
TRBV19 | ASRTGAGNTIY
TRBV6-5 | VAGLWGYEQY
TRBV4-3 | ASSQDLGTGLKYEQY
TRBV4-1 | ASSQVLRWPQH
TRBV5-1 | ASSEEEADGGETQY
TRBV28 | ASSRQGARDHIY
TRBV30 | AWSVKTGGRRTSGGHFVTGELF
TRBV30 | AWNPAFYGYT
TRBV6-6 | ASSYPNTEAF
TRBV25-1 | ASSARTGPAKNIQY
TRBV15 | ATSRDSPGVVEKLF